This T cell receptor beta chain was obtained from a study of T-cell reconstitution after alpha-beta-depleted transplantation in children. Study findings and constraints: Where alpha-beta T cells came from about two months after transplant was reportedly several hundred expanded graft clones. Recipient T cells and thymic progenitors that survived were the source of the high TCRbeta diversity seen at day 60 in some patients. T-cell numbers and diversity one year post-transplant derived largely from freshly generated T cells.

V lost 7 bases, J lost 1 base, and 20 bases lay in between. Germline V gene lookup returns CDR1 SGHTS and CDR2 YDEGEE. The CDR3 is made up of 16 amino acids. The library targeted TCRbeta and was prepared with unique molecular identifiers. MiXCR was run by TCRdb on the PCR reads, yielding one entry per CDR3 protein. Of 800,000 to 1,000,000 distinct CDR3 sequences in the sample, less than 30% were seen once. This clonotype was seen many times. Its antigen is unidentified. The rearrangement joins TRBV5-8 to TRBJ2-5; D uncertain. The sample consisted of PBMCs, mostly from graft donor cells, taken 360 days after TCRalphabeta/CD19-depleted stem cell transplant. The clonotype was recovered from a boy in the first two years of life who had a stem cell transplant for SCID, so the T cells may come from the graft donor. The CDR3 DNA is TGTGCCAGCTTAGAAGGGCACCACACCTCCCAAGAGACCCAGTACTTC. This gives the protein CASLEGHHTSQETQYF.